The rows below give T cell receptor beta chains drawn from one sample of a study of regulatory T cells in long-lasting Graves disease. TCRdb reprocessed the multiplex PCR reads via MiXCR and lists one record per CDR3 protein. The table lists around 460,000 distinct CDR3 sequences, approximately 22% of them singletons, with about an eighth in the top ten. The starting material was peripheral blood mononuclear cells (PBMCs), obtained when the disease was refractory, from a patient treated with antithyroid drugs. These receptors originate from a female donor with Graves disease. Both conserved end residues are part of each CDR3. A D gene is named only where the DNA matches it firmly. For some rows the clone size is stated as once, few or many, or as a class when expanded; others skip it.

j_call clone_size v_call d_call cdr3_aa cdr3_nt
TRBJ1-2 many TRBV30 - CAWSVGGQGGYTF TGTGCCTGGAGTGTTGGGGGGCAGGGTGGCTACACCTTC
TRBJ1-1 few TRBV19 - CASSITGVDTEAFF TGTGCCAGTAGTATAACGGGGGTGGACACTGAAGCTTTCTTT
TRBJ2-7 many TRBV12-3/TRBV12-4 - CASSLGLASSSYEQYF TGTGCCAGCAGTTTAGGCCTAGCAAGCAGCTCCTACGAGCAGTACTTC
TRBJ1-6 many TRBV2 - CASSDGTDSNSPLHF TGTGCCAGCAGTGATGGGACCGACTCTAATTCACCCCTCCACTTT
TRBJ1-1 - TRBV19 - CASSISGVLNTEAFF TGTGCCAGTAGTATCTCAGGGGTTTTGAACACTGAAGCTTTCTTT
TRBJ1-6 - TRBV19 - CASSMPSVEGPSLHF TGTGCCAGTAGTATGCCTAGCGTGGAGGGGCCATCCCTCCACTTT
TRBJ1-5 many TRBV18 - CASSPDSGQPQHF TGTGCCAGCTCACCGGACAGCGGACAGCCCCAGCATTTT
TRBJ2-7 - TRBV5-1 - CASSSQKADRFGEQYF TGCGCCAGCAGCTCGCAAAAAGCCGACAGGTTCGGCGAGCAGTACTTC
TRBJ1-1 - TRBV19 - CASSMGRNTEAFF TGTGCCAGTAGTATGGGGAGGAACACTGAAGCTTTCTTT
TRBJ1-4 few TRBV7-9 - CASSLVDLSGEKLFF TGTGCCAGCAGCTTAGTGGACCTTTCGGGTGAAAAACTGTTTTTT
TRBJ2-4 - TRBV20-1 - CSAPSTSAKNIQYF TGCAGTGCTCCTTCGACCTCAGCCAAAAACATTCAGTACTTC
TRBJ1-5 few TRBV9 - CASSPLTGEGQPQHF TGTGCCAGCAGCCCACTAACTGGGGAAGGTCAGCCCCAGCATTTT
TRBJ1-5 few TRBV7-9 - CASSLGLYNQPQHF TGTGCCAGCAGCTTGGGCCTCTACAATCAGCCCCAGCATTTT
TRBJ1-2 - TRBV13 - CASSLGRPIVYGYTF TGTGCCAGCAGCTTAGGGCGCCCCATCGTCTATGGCTACACCTTC
TRBJ2-1 once TRBV3-1 - CASSPRGTGERASYNEQFF TGTGCCAGCAGCCCCCGAGGAACGGGAGAAAGGGCGTCCTACAATGAGCAGTTCTTC
TRBJ1-6 few TRBV11-2 - CASSSGHANSPLHF TGTGCCAGCAGCAGCGGACATGCTAATTCACCCCTCCACTTT
TRBJ1-5 many TRBV6-2/TRBV6-3 - CASGTALSMPQHF TGTGCCAGCGGGACGGCCCTTTCGATGCCCCAGCATTTT
TRBJ1-2 - TRBV29-1 - CSVWVPYGYTF TGCAGCGTTTGGGTACCTTATGGCTACACCTTC
TRBJ1-2 once TRBV5-1 - CASSFTQGAYGYTF TGCGCCAGCAGCTTTACACAGGGCGCCTATGGCTACACCTTC
TRBJ1-1 many TRBV6-5 - CASSYLRSAEAFF TGTGCCAGCAGTTACTTACGGTCCGCTGAAGCTTTCTTT
TRBJ1-2 many TRBV7-9 - CASSQWDVEGYTF TGTGCCAGCAGCCAATGGGACGTTGAAGGCTACACCTTC
TRBJ2-7 many TRBV28 - CASSLRQRVGHEQYF TGTGCCAGCAGTTTGAGACAACGGGTCGGACACGAGCAGTACTTC
TRBJ2-5 - TRBV4-1 - CASSQFTRPEETQYF TGCGCCAGCAGCCAATTTACACGGCCGGAAGAGACCCAGTACTTC
TRBJ1-5 many TRBV7-2 - CASSLDSQPQHF TGTGCCAGCAGCTTAGATAGTCAGCCCCAGCATTTT
TRBJ1-2 many TRBV29-1 TRBD1 CSVEEEARGDYGYTF TGCAGCGTTGAAGAGGAGGCCAGGGGGGACTATGGCTACACCTTC
TRBJ2-7 - TRBV20-1 TRBD1 CSARGQLGSYEQYF TGCAGTGCTAGGGGACAGCTGGGATCCTACGAGCAGTACTTC
TRBJ2-2 many TRBV20-1 - CSARVANTGELFF TGCAGTGCCAGGGTCGCGAACACCGGGGAGCTGTTTTTT
TRBJ2-2 many TRBV6-1 TRBD2 CASTGGITGELFF TGTGCCAGCACCGGGGGGATCACCGGGGAGCTGTTTTTT
TRBJ1-5 many TRBV28 - CASSLIAGSNQPQHF TGTGCCAGCAGTTTAATTGCAGGAAGCAATCAGCCCCAGCATTTT
TRBJ1-2 many TRBV29-1 - CSVPKKGNYGYTF TGCAGCGTGCCGAAGAAGGGGAACTATGGCTACACCTTC
TRBJ1-1 - TRBV14 - CASSRDTNTEAFF TGTGCCAGCAGTCGGGACACAAACACTGAAGCTTTCTTT
TRBJ2-7 - TRBV19 - CASKDLSSPYEQYF TGTGCCAGTAAGGATTTGAGCAGCCCCTACGAGCAGTACTTC
TRBJ1-1 many TRBV27 - CASSFHSDTYEAFF TGTGCCAGCAGTTTCCATTCTGATACCTATGAAGCTTTCTTT
TRBJ2-7 - TRBV5-1 - CASSADSVSSYEQYF TGCGCCAGCAGCGCGGACAGCGTTAGCTCCTACGAGCAGTACTTC
TRBJ2-2 few TRBV5-6 - CASSYPPPFVANTGELFF TGTGCCAGCAGCTATCCACCCCCATTTGTCGCGAACACCGGGGAGCTGTTTTTT
TRBJ1-5 - TRBV5-6 - CASSLRRGQYSNQPQHF TGTGCCAGCAGCCTCAGACGGGGGCAATATAGCAATCAGCCCCAGCATTTT
TRBJ1-4 few TRBV12-5 - CASGSEGATNEKLFF TGTGCTAGTGGCTCCGAGGGAGCAACTAATGAAAAACTGTTTTTT
TRBJ1-1 many TRBV2 TRBD1 CASSVTGIEAFF TGTGCCAGCAGTGTGACAGGGATTGAAGCTTTCTTT
TRBJ1-6 many TRBV12-3/TRBV12-4 - CASSFGDRPRSYNSPLHF TGTGCCAGCAGTTTCGGGGACCGACCGCGGTCCTATAATTCACCCCTCCACTTT
TRBJ2-2 - TRBV6-2/TRBV6-3 - CASSYRTATNTGELFF TGTGCCAGCAGTTACAGGACGGCGACGAACACCGGGGAGCTGTTTTTT
TRBJ1-6 many TRBV2 - CASRARQPGSPLHF TGTGCCAGCAGGGCCCGACAGCCTGGATCACCCCTCCACTTT
TRBJ1-2 - TRBV19 - CASSIPPRNYGYTF TGTGCCAGTAGTATACCCCCCCGGAACTATGGCTACACCTTC
TRBJ2-7 - TRBV20-1 - CSASLGSSYEQYF TGCAGTGCTAGTTTAGGTAGTTCCTACGAGCAGTACTTC
TRBJ1-2 many TRBV30 - CAWRGSANYGYTF TGTGCCTGGAGGGGCAGCGCTAACTATGGCTACACCTTC
TRBJ1-5 - TRBV5-5 - CASSMDQLRGPQHF TGTGCCAGCAGCATGGACCAGTTACGGGGTCCCCAGCATTTT
TRBJ2-7 many TRBV29-1 TRBD2 CSVEGTRTSGNSYEQYF TGCAGCGTTGAAGGCACTAGGACTAGCGGGAACTCCTACGAGCAGTACTTC
TRBJ2-7 - TRBV20-1 - CSLLDQSLTYEQYF TGCAGCCTCCTCGACCAGTCGTTGACCTACGAGCAGTACTTC
TRBJ1-5 many TRBV6-2/TRBV6-3 - CASSYSSGIDNQPQHF TGTGCCAGCAGTTATTCGAGCGGGATTGACAATCAGCCCCAGCATTTT
TRBJ2-1 - TRBV28 - CASSLWETSYNEQFF TGTGCCAGCAGTTTATGGGAGACCTCCTACAATGAGCAGTTCTTC
TRBJ1-4 - TRBV5-6 - CASSLRDGRKLFF TGTGCCAGCAGCTTACGGGACGGTCGAAAACTGTTTTTT
TRBJ2-2 few TRBV6-1 - CASSGQPGELFF TGTGCCAGCAGTGGGCAGCCCGGGGAGCTGTTTTTT
TRBJ2-7 many TRBV28 - CASRRALGEQYF TGTGCCAGCCGCCGGGCCCTGGGGGAGCAGTACTTC